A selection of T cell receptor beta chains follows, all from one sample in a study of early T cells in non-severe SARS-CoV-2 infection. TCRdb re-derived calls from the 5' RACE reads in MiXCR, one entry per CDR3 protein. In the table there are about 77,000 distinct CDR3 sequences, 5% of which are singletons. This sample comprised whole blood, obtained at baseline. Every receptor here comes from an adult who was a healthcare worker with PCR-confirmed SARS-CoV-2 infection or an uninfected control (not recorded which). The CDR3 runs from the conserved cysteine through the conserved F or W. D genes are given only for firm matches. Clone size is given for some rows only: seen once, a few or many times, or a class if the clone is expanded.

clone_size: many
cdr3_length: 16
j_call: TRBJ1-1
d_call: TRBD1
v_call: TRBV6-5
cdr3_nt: TGTGCCAGCAGTAAAGGGACAGGGGGCGTAGGCACTGAAGCTTTCTTT
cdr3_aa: CASSKGTGGVGTEAFF

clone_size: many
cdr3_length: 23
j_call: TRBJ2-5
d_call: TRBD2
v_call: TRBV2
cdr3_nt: TGTGCCAGCAGTCTACTCCTTCCCGGGACCGAACGGAAGCGGGGCGAGGGGCAAGAGACCCAGTACTTC
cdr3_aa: CASSLLLPGTERKRGEGQETQYF

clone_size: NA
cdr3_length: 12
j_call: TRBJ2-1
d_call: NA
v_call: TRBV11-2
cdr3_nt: TGTGCCAGCAGCCCCAGACTCCATGAGCAGTTCTTC
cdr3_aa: CASSPRLHEQFF

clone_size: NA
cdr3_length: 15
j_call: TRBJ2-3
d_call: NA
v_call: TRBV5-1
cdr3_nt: TGCGCCAGCAGCTTTGCAGGGACCGTCACAGATACGCAGTATTTT
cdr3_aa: CASSFAGTVTDTQYF

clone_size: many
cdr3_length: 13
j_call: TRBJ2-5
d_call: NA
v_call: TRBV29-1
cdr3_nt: TGCAGCGCACCGGGGCGCTTCCAAGAGACCCAGTACTTC
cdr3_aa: CSAPGRFQETQYF

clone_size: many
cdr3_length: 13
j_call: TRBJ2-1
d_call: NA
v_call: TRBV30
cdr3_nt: TGTGCCTGGAGTGTACCTAACTACAATGAGCAGTTCTTC
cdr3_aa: CAWSVPNYNEQFF

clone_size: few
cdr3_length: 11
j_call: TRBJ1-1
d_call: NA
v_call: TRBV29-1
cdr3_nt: TGCAGCGTTGAAAGGCGGACTGAAGCTTTCTTT
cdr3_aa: CSVERRTEAFF

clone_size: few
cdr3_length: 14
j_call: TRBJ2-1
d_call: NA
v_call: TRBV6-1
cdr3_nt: TGTGCCAGCATGCCAGGGGCCGTGTACAATGAGCAGTTCTTC
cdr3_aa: CASMPGAVYNEQFF

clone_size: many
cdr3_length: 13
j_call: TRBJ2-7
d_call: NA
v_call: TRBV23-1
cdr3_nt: TGCGCCAGCAGGGGGGCAGGCCCCAGGGGGCAGTACTTC
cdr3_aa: CASRGAGPRGQYF

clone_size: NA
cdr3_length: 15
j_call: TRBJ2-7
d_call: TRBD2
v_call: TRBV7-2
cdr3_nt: TGTGCCAGCAGCTTAGAGATAGCGGGAGGATACGAGCAGTACTTC
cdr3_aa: CASSLEIAGGYEQYF

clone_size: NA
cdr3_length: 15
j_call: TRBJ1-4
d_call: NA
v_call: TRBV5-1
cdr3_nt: TGCGCCAGCAGCTTGGAACCAGGGACCGGGGAAAAACTGTTTTTT
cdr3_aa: CASSLEPGTGEKLFF

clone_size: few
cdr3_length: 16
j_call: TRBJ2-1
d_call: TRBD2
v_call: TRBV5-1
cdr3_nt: TGCGCCAGCAGCTTGGGACTAGCGGGTGTGGACAATGAGCAGTTCTTC
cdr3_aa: CASSLGLAGVDNEQFF

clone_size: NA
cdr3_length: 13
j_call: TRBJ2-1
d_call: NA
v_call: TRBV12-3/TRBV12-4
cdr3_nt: TGTGCCAGCAGTTTGGGAAGGGGAGCTGAGCAGTTCTTC
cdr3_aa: CASSLGRGAEQFF

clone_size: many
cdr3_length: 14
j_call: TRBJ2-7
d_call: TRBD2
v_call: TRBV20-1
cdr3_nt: TGCAGTGCATCTAGCGGGAGACCTCCCTACGAGCAGTACTTC
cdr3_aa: CSASSGRPPYEQYF

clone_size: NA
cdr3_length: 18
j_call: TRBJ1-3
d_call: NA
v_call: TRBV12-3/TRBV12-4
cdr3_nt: TGTGCCAGCAGTTTAGCGCTAGAGTCCGGCCGATCTGGAAACACCATATATTTT
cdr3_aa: CASSLALESGRSGNTIYF

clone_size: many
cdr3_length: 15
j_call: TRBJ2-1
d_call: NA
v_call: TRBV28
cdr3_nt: TGTGCCAGCAGTTTAGGAGGAAGTGGGTACAATGAGCAGTTCTTC
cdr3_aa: CASSLGGSGYNEQFF

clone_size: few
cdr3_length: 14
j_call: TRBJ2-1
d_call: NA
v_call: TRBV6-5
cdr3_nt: TGTGCCAGCATCAAAGGGGGAGGGGTCAATGAGCAGTTCTTC
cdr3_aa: CASIKGGGVNEQFF

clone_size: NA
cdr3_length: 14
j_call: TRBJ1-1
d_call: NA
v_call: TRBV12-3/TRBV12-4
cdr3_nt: TGTGCCAGCAGTCTCAACAGGGAAAACACTGAAGCTTTCTTT
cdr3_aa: CASSLNRENTEAFF

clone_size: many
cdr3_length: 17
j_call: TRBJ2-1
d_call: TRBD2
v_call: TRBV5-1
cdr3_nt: TGCGCCAGCAGCCCGACTAGCGGGAGGGCCATCTACAATGAGCAGTTCTTC
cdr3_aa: CASSPTSGRAIYNEQFF

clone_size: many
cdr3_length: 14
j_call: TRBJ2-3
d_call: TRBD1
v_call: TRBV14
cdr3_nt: TGTGCCAGCAGCCGGGACAGACGCACAGATACGCAGTATTTT
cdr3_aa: CASSRDRRTDTQYF

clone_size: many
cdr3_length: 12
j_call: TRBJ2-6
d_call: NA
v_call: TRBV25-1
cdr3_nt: TGTGCCAGCAGTTTTGGGGCCAACGTCCTGACTTTC
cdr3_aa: CASSFGANVLTF

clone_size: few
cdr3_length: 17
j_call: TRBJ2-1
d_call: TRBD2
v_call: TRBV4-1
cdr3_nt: TGCGCCAGCAGCCAACGACCGGGACTAGCGGGGGGCATGGAGCAGTTCTTC
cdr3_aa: CASSQRPGLAGGMEQFF

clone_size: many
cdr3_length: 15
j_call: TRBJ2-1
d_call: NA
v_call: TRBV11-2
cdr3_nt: TGTGCCAGCAGCTTAGGGGGCAGGGCCCAGGATGAGCAGTTCTTC
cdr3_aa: CASSLGGRAQDEQFF

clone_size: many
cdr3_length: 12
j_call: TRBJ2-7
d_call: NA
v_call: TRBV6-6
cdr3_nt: TGTGCCAGCAGTTGGACCAGGGACGAGCAGTACTTC
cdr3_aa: CASSWTRDEQYF

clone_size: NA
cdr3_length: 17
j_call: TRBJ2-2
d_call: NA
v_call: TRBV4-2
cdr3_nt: TGTGCCAGCAGCCAAGCGGCTGGGCGGGCGAACACCGGGGAGCTGTTTTTT
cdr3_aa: CASSQAAGRANTGELFF

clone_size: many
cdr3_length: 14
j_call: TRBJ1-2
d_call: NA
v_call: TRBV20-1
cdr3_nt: TGCAGTGCCCCCCGCGGTCGAGGGAACTATGGCTACACCTTC
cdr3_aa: CSAPRGRGNYGYTF

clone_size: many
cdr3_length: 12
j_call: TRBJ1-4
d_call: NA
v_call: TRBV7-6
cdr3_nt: TGTGCCAGCAGGGCACAGGGACTTAAACTGTTTTTT
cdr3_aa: CASRAQGLKLFF

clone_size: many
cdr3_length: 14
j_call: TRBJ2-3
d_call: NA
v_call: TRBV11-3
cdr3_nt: TGTGCCAGCAGCTTATTGACTAATTCAGATACGCAGTATTTT
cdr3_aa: CASSLLTNSDTQYF

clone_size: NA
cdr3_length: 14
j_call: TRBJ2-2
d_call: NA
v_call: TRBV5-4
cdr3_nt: TGTGCCAGCAGCTGGGACCTGAACACCGGGGAGCTGTTTTTT
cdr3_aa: CASSWDLNTGELFF

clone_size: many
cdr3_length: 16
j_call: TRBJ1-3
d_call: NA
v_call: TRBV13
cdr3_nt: TGTGCCAGCAGCGCACGGGACACAAGCTCTGGAAACACCATATATTTT
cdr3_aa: CASSARDTSSGNTIYF

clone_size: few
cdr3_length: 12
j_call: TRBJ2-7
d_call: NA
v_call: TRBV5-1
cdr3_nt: TGCGCCAGCAGCTTGGATAGGGGGGAGCAGTACTTC
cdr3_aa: CASSLDRGEQYF

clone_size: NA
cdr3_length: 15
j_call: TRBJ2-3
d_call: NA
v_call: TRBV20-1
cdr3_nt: TGCAGTGCTAGAGATAGAACGGTGAGCACAGATACGCAGTATTTT
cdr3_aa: CSARDRTVSTDTQYF

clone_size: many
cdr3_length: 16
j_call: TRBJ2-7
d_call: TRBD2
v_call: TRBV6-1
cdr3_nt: TGTGCCAGCAGTGAATACGGGACTAGCGGGTCTTACGAGCAGTACTTC
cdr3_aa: CASSEYGTSGSYEQYF

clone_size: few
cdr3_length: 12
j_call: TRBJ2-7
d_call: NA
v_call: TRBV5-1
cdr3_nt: TGCGCCAGCAGCTTGGACGGTCCGGGGCAGTACTTC
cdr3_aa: CASSLDGPGQYF

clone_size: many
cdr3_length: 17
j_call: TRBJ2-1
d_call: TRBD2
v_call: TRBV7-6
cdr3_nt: TGTGCCAGCAGCTTGTTAGCGGGAAGCCAACACTACAATGAGCAGTTCTTC
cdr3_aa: CASSLLAGSQHYNEQFF

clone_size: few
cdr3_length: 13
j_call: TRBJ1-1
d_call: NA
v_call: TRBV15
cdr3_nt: TGTGCCACCAGCAGTAGCCGGAACACTGAAGCTTTCTTT
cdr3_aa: CATSSSRNTEAFF

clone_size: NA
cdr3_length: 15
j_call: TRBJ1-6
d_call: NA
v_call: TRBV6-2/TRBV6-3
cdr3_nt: TGTGCCAGCAGTTACCCTCGGGAGGGTAATTCACCCCTCCACTTT
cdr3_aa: CASSYPREGNSPLHF

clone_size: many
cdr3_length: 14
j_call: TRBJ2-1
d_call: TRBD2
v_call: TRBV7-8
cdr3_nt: TGTGCCAGCAGCCGCGGGAGGGCCGGCTATGAGCAGTTCTTC
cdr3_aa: CASSRGRAGYEQFF

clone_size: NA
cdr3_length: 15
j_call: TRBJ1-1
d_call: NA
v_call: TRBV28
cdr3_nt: TGTGCCAGCAGATTCGGTACGTGGGGTGGAACTGAAGCTTTCTTT
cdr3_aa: CASRFGTWGGTEAFF

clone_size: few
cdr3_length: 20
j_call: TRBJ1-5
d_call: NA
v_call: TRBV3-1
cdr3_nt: TGTGCCAGCAGCCAAGGCCCCCTGGACAGTTTTTTATCAAACAATCAGCCCCAGCATTTT
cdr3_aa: CASSQGPLDSFLSNNQPQHF

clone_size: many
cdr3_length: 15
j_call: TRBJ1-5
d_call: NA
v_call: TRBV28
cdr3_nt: TGTGCCAGCAGCCCCAGGATGTATAGCAATCAGCCCCAGCATTTT
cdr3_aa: CASSPRMYSNQPQHF

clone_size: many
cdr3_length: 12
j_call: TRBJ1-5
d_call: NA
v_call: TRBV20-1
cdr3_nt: TGCAGTGCTAGTACTCCCAATCAGCCCCAGCATTTT
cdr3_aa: CSASTPNQPQHF

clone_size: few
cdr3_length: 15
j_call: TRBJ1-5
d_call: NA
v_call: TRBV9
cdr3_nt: TGTGCCAGCAGCGTAGGGGACACGGTCGGTCAGCCCCAGCATTTT
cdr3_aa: CASSVGDTVGQPQHF

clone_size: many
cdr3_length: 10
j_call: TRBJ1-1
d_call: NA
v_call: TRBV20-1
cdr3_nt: TGCAGTGCTAGTGAATGGGAAGCTTTCTTT
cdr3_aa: CSASEWEAFF

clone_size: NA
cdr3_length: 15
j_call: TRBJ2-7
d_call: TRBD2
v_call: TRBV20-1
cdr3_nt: TGCAGTGCTAGAGCATCTAGCGGGAGTATCTACGAGCAGTACTTC
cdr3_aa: CSARASSGSIYEQYF

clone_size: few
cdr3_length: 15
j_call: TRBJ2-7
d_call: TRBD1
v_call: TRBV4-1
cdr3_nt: TGCGCCAGCAGCCAAGCCTGGGACAGGAGGTACGAGCAGTACTTC
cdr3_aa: CASSQAWDRRYEQYF

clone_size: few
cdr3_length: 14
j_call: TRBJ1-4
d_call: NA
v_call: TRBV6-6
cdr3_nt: TGTGCCAGCCTGGGGACAAGATTTAATGAAAAACTGTTTTTT
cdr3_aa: CASLGTRFNEKLFF

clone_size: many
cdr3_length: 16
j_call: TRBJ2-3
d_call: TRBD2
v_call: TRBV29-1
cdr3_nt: TGCAGCGTTGAAGATCTACCAGCGGGAGAGGCAGATACGCAGTATTTT
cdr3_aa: CSVEDLPAGEADTQYF

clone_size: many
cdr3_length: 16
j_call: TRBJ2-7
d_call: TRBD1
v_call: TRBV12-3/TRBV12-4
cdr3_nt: TGTGCCAGCAGTCCTGGGACAGGGTCAGGGTCCTACGAGCAGTACTTC
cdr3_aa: CASSPGTGSGSYEQYF

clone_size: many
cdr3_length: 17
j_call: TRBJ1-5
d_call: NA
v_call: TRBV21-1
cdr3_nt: TGTGCCAGCAGCAACCTTCAAGGCAGGGACGGCAATCAGCCCCAGCATTTT
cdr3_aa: CASSNLQGRDGNQPQHF